A selection of T cell receptor beta chains follows, all from one sample in a study of control samples from healthy donors and cancer patients. TCRdb's table, derived via immunoSEQ multiplex PCR, lists solely in-frame clones and lacks some. The data show approximately 100,000 clones, 80% to 95% seen once. The material sequenced was blood. The receptors come from a human donor in good health. The donor label of this sample is uncertain. CDR3s include the opening cysteine and the closing phenylalanine or tryptophan. Each record gives: D gene, J gene, V gene, clone size, CDR3 DNA, CDR3 protein. D genes are given only for firm matches. Clone size is not always given. Where it is, it says once, few, many or a class for expanded clones.

d_call: NA
j_call: TRBJ1-3
v_call: TRBV11-2
clone_size: NA
cdr3_nt: TGTGCCAGCAGCCACAGCCGGAGTAACACCATATATTTT
cdr3_aa: CASSHSRSNTIYF

d_call: NA
j_call: TRBJ2-2
v_call: TRBV6-5
clone_size: NA
cdr3_nt: TGTGCCAGCAGTTACGACGGGGAGCTGTTTTTT
cdr3_aa: CASSYDGELFF

d_call: TRBD1
j_call: TRBJ2-3
v_call: TRBV5-1
clone_size: NA
cdr3_nt: TGCGCCAGCAGCTTGGCCGACAGGGCCCATACGCAGTATTTT
cdr3_aa: CASSLADRAHTQYF

d_call: TRBD1
j_call: TRBJ1-2
v_call: TRBV11-2
clone_size: NA
cdr3_nt: TGTGCCAGCAGCTTAGGCGGGACAGCTAACTATGGCTACACCTTC
cdr3_aa: CASSLGGTANYGYTF

d_call: NA
j_call: TRBJ1-2
v_call: TRBV24-1
clone_size: NA
cdr3_nt: TGTGCCACCTCCTCCGGGACTCCTAACGCGGGGGGCTACACCTTC
cdr3_aa: CATSSGTPNAGGYTF

d_call: TRBD1
j_call: TRBJ2-1
v_call: TRBV24-1
clone_size: NA
cdr3_nt: TGTGCCACCAGTGAACGGACAGGGGGTATCCATGAGCAGTTCTTC
cdr3_aa: CATSERTGGIHEQFF

d_call: NA
j_call: TRBJ1-6
v_call: TRBV19
clone_size: once
cdr3_nt: TGTGCCAGTAGTCTCTGGGATTCACCCCTCCACTTT
cdr3_aa: CASSLWDSPLHF

d_call: NA
j_call: TRBJ2-5
v_call: TRBV9
clone_size: once
cdr3_nt: TGTGCCAGCAGCGTGAATTTACAAGAGACCCAGTACTTC
cdr3_aa: CASSVNLQETQYF

d_call: TRBD1
j_call: TRBJ1-2
v_call: TRBV7-9
clone_size: NA
cdr3_nt: TGTGCCAGCAGCTTAGACAGGGGGCATAGCGGCTACACCTTC
cdr3_aa: CASSLDRGHSGYTF

d_call: NA
j_call: TRBJ1-6
v_call: TRBV5-1
clone_size: NA
cdr3_nt: TGCGCCAGCAGCTTGCAGGGCTCCTATAATTCACCCCTCCACTTT
cdr3_aa: CASSLQGSYNSPLHF

d_call: TRBD2
j_call: TRBJ2-3
v_call: TRBV20-1
clone_size: few
cdr3_nt: TGCAGTGCTAGTCGACTAGCGGGGGATAGCACAGATACGCAGTATTTT
cdr3_aa: CSASRLAGDSTDTQYF

d_call: NA
j_call: TRBJ2-1
v_call: TRBV5-6
clone_size: NA
cdr3_nt: TGTGCCAGCAGCTGGGGCGGCCTATACAATGAGCAGTTCTTC
cdr3_aa: CASSWGGLYNEQFF

d_call: NA
j_call: TRBJ2-6
v_call: TRBV9
clone_size: NA
cdr3_nt: TGTGCCAGCAGCGTAGATGAGGCAGGGGCAGGCTCTGGGGCCAACGTCCTGACTTTC
cdr3_aa: CASSVDEAGAGSGANVLTF

d_call: TRBD1
j_call: TRBJ1-2
v_call: TRBV12-5
clone_size: NA
cdr3_nt: TGTGCTAGTGGTTTCGGGACAGCCTATGGCTACACCTTC
cdr3_aa: CASGFGTAYGYTF

d_call: TRBD1
j_call: TRBJ1-2
v_call: TRBV6-6
clone_size: NA
cdr3_nt: TGTGCCAGCAGTGTAAATCCGGGACAGGGGAACTATGGCTACACCTTC
cdr3_aa: CASSVNPGQGNYGYTF

d_call: NA
j_call: TRBJ1-2
v_call: TRBV18
clone_size: NA
cdr3_nt: TGTGCCAGCTCACCACGACCAGCTAACTATGGCTACACCTTC
cdr3_aa: CASSPRPANYGYTF

d_call: NA
j_call: TRBJ2-3
v_call: TRBV19
clone_size: NA
cdr3_nt: TGTGCCAGTAATCCGACAGCTCGCACAGATACGCAGTATTTT
cdr3_aa: CASNPTARTDTQYF

d_call: TRBD1
j_call: TRBJ1-6
v_call: TRBV10-3
clone_size: NA
cdr3_nt: TGTGCCATCAGTGAGCGGCCAGGGGGTAATTCACCCCTCCACTTT
cdr3_aa: CAISERPGGNSPLHF

d_call: TRBD1
j_call: TRBJ1-5
v_call: TRBV7-8
clone_size: few
cdr3_nt: TGTGCCAGCAGCCCGTTCGACAGGGCCCTAAATCAGCCCCAGCATTTT
cdr3_aa: CASSPFDRALNQPQHF

d_call: NA
j_call: TRBJ1-2
v_call: TRBV4-2
clone_size: NA
cdr3_nt: TGTGCCAGCAGCCAAGAGGGAGGGGGGTTTGGTTATGGCTACACCTTC
cdr3_aa: CASSQEGGGFGYGYTF